The T cell receptor beta chain under discussion was sequenced for a study of shared clonotypes between healthy human individuals. To note about this clone: The antigen is unknown.

J was trimmed by 6 bases and V by 0 bases; bases with no gene match: 4. The germline CDR1 and CDR2 sequences are SGHRS and YFSETQ. This CDR3 region has 14 residues. Study results and caveats: Compared with memory subsets, naive subsets generally had larger estimated richness.

Terminally differentiated effector memory CD45RA+ cells were excluded from the naive CD8 cells, which were CD45RO-negative and positively selected for CCR7. Clones were sequenced by immunoSEQ multiplex PCR, and TCRdb holds only the in-frame ones, with some missing. The profile shows roughly 2,000,000 clones, about 94% of them singletons. This receptor was taken from a man aged 18-30 years in good health. The V and J genes are TRBV5-1 and TRBJ2-7; 9 bases match TRBD1. Source material: naive CD8+ T cells sorted from blood. CDR3 nucleotide sequence: TGCGCCAGCAGCTTGGAAGGACAGGGGTTCGAGCAGTACTTC. This translates into CASSLEGQGFEQYF. Filled out from reference TRBV5-1 and TRBJ2-7, the complete variable domain reads KAGVTQTPRYLIKTRGQQVTLSCSPISGHRSVSWYQQTPGQGLQFLFEYFSETQRNKGNFPGRFSGRQFSNSRSEMNVSTLELGDSALYLCASSLEGQGFEQYFGPGTRLTVT.